This TCR beta chain was captured in a study of T cells of healthy individuals. TCRdb reprocessed the 5' RACE reads with MiXCR, giving one entry per CDR3 protein. The data show 53,000 or so distinct CDR3 sequences, with roughly 14% seen just once and about 16% held by the top ten. The CDR3 is made up of 14 amino acids. CDR1 is SGHRS, CDR2 YFSETQ, per germline. Trimming took off 0 bases at V and 7 bases at J, with 13 bases between the two ends. The rearrangement links TRBV5-1 to TRBJ1-1; D not resolved. The TCR was taken from a human donor in good health. CDR3 sequence reads: CASSLETATNEAFF. DNA of the CDR3: TGCGCCAGCAGCTTGGAAACAGCTACTAATGAAGCTTTCTTT.